The rows below give T cell receptor beta chains drawn from one sample of a study of shared clonotypes between healthy human individuals. The protocol was immunoSEQ multiplex PCR, while the TCRdb copy is restricted to in-frame clones and leaves out a portion. Among about 1 million clones listed, about 74% were seen once. The sequenced sample was memory CD4+ T cells sorted from blood. These receptor sequences come from a man in his late teens or twenties in good health. CDR3s include the opening cysteine and the closing phenylalanine or tryptophan. Each record gives: J gene, clone size, D gene, V gene, CDR3 protein, CDR3 DNA. D genes are given only for firm matches. Not every row has a clone size; where given, it reads once, few, many or a size class.

J gene: TRBJ2-2; clone size: .; D gene: .; V gene: TRBV5-1; CDR3 protein: CASSVSRMNTGELFF; CDR3 DNA: TGCGCCAGCAGCGTATCTAGGATGAACACCGGGGAGCTGTTTTTT
J gene: TRBJ2-5; clone size: .; D gene: .; V gene: TRBV30; CDR3 protein: CAWSITGPRVRGETQYF; CDR3 DNA: TGTGCCTGGAGCATTACAGGGCCACGGGTCCGCGGCGAGACCCAGTACTTC
J gene: TRBJ1-1; clone size: .; D gene: TRBD1; V gene: TRBV4-1; CDR3 protein: CASSHAQGGKTEAFF; CDR3 DNA: TGCGCCAGCAGCCACGCACAGGGGGGCAAGACTGAAGCTTTCTTT
J gene: TRBJ1-2; clone size: once; D gene: .; V gene: TRBV2; CDR3 protein: CASSEWGGRGYTF; CDR3 DNA: TGTGCCAGCAGTGAATGGGGGGGACGCGGCTACACCTTC
J gene: TRBJ2-4; clone size: .; D gene: TRBD2; V gene: TRBV18; CDR3 protein: CASSPLAGGKQIQYF; CDR3 DNA: TGTGCCAGCTCACCACTAGCGGGGGGAAAACAGATTCAGTACTTC
J gene: TRBJ1-2; clone size: many; D gene: TRBD1; V gene: TRBV7-3; CDR3 protein: CASSSRQGSGYTF; CDR3 DNA: TGTGCCAGCAGCTCCCGACAGGGCAGCGGCTACACCTTC
J gene: TRBJ2-3; clone size: .; D gene: TRBD1; V gene: TRBV7-7; CDR3 protein: CASSLGTAADTQYF; CDR3 DNA: TGTGCTAGCAGCTTAGGGACAGCGGCAGATACGCAGTATTTT
J gene: TRBJ1-5; clone size: once; D gene: .; V gene: TRBV5-1; CDR3 protein: CASSTPGEVNQPQHF; CDR3 DNA: TGCGCCAGCAGCACTCCGGGGGAGGTCAATCAGCCCCAGCATTTT
J gene: TRBJ1-2; clone size: .; D gene: .; V gene: TRBV5-1; CDR3 protein: CASSFIQGDYGYTF; CDR3 DNA: TGCGCCAGCAGCTTCATACAGGGTGACTATGGCTACACCTTC
J gene: TRBJ1-5; clone size: .; D gene: TRBD1; V gene: TRBV5-3; CDR3 protein: CARSKGAAYAPLNQPQHF; CDR3 DNA: TGTGCCAGAAGTAAGGGGGCGGCGTACGCCCCCCTCAATCAGCCCCAGCATTTT
J gene: TRBJ2-3; clone size: once; D gene: TRBD2; V gene: TRBV18; CDR3 protein: CASSQAAGGLADTQYF; CDR3 DNA: TGTGCCAGCTCACAGGCAGCGGGGGGGCTCGCAGATACGCAGTATTTT
J gene: TRBJ2-5; clone size: .; D gene: .; V gene: TRBV6-1; CDR3 protein: CASSVRVSGDWGQTQYF; CDR3 DNA: TGTGCCAGCAGTGTACGTGTGTCGGGGGACTGGGGGCAGACCCAGTACTTC
J gene: TRBJ1-2; clone size: few; D gene: TRBD1; V gene: TRBV5-6; CDR3 protein: CASSLGQYGYTF; CDR3 DNA: TGTGCCAGCAGCCTGGGACAGTATGGCTACACCTTC
J gene: TRBJ1-4; clone size: few; D gene: .; V gene: TRBV10-3; CDR3 protein: CAISESGSANEKLFF; CDR3 DNA: TGTGCCATCAGTGAGTCAGGGTCGGCTAATGAAAAACTGTTTTTT
J gene: TRBJ2-7; clone size: .; D gene: .; V gene: TRBV18; CDR3 protein: CASSRRTEAGEQYF; CDR3 DNA: TGTGCCAGCTCACGGAGGACGGAGGCCGGAGAGCAGTACTTC
J gene: TRBJ1-3; clone size: .; D gene: .; V gene: TRBV4-1; CDR3 protein: CASSQAEGPSGNTIYF; CDR3 DNA: TGCGCCAGCAGCCAAGCCGAGGGGCCTTCTGGAAACACCATATATTTT
J gene: TRBJ1-5; clone size: .; D gene: .; V gene: TRBV19; CDR3 protein: CASSMTGALQPQHF; CDR3 DNA: TGTGCCAGTAGTATGACCGGAGCGTTGCAGCCCCAGCATTTT
J gene: TRBJ1-1; clone size: few; D gene: .; V gene: TRBV2; CDR3 protein: CASSPDSVNTEAFF; CDR3 DNA: TGTGCCAGCAGTCCGGACAGCGTGAACACTGAAGCTTTCTTT
J gene: TRBJ2-3; clone size: .; D gene: TRBD2; V gene: TRBV5-1; CDR3 protein: CASSLDLRGRPSTDTQYF; CDR3 DNA: TGCGCCAGCAGCTTGGATCTCCGCGGGAGACCTAGCACAGATACGCAGTATTTT
J gene: TRBJ1-4; clone size: .; D gene: .; V gene: TRBV28; CDR3 protein: CASSPGGAANEKLFF; CDR3 DNA: TGTGCCAGCAGCCCTGGGGGGGCGGCTAATGAAAAACTGTTTTTT
J gene: TRBJ1-6; clone size: .; D gene: .; V gene: TRBV7-8; CDR3 protein: CASSFNEGNSPLHF; CDR3 DNA: TGTGCCAGCAGCTTCAATGAGGGTAATTCACCCCTCCACTTT
J gene: TRBJ1-1; clone size: few; D gene: .; V gene: TRBV7-2; CDR3 protein: CASSGAGSGTEAFF; CDR3 DNA: TGTGCCAGCAGCGGCGCGGGCAGTGGGACTGAAGCTTTCTTT
J gene: TRBJ1-2; clone size: .; D gene: .; V gene: TRBV19; CDR3 protein: CASREGNYDYTF; CDR3 DNA: TGTGCCAGTAGAGAAGGGAACTATGACTACACCTTC
J gene: TRBJ2-5; clone size: once; D gene: .; V gene: TRBV12-5; CDR3 protein: CASGSGTGARIETQYF; CDR3 DNA: TGTGCTAGTGGTTCGGGAACGGGGGCGAGAATCGAGACCCAGTACTTC
J gene: TRBJ2-7; clone size: .; D gene: .; V gene: TRBV5-1; CDR3 protein: CASSLAEVPYEQYF; CDR3 DNA: TGCGCCAGCAGCTTGGCCGAAGTACCCTACGAGCAGTACTTC
J gene: TRBJ2-1; clone size: .; D gene: TRBD2; V gene: TRBV6-1; CDR3 protein: CASSEALGLAGGPLFF; CDR3 DNA: TGTGCCAGCAGTGAGGCATTGGGACTAGCGGGGGGGCCGCTGTTCTTC
J gene: TRBJ1-6; clone size: .; D gene: TRBD1; V gene: TRBV28; CDR3 protein: CASSLGQGVENSPLHF; CDR3 DNA: TGTGCCAGCAGTCTGGGACAGGGGGTCGAGAATTCACCCCTCCACTTT
J gene: TRBJ2-5; clone size: .; D gene: TRBD2; V gene: TRBV6-5; CDR3 protein: CASSRTSVETQYF; CDR3 DNA: TGTGCCAGCAGTCGTACTAGCGTGGAGACCCAGTACTTC
J gene: TRBJ1-1; clone size: .; D gene: TRBD1; V gene: TRBV10-3; CDR3 protein: CAISSTGEGGSEAFF; CDR3 DNA: TGTGCCATCAGCTCGACAGGGGAAGGAGGGTCTGAAGCTTTCTTT
J gene: TRBJ2-3; clone size: .; D gene: .; V gene: TRBV30; CDR3 protein: CAWSVHLQPTDTQYF; CDR3 DNA: TGTGCCTGGAGTGTACATTTACAACCCACAGATACGCAGTATTTT
J gene: TRBJ1-2; clone size: .; D gene: .; V gene: TRBV28; CDR3 protein: CASSWSAGSYGYTF; CDR3 DNA: TGTGCCAGCAGTTGGTCTGCGGGATCCTATGGCTACACCTTC
J gene: TRBJ2-3; clone size: .; D gene: TRBD1; V gene: TRBV6-6; CDR3 protein: CATHRGLNTDTQYF; CDR3 DNA: TGTGCCACTCACAGGGGGCTTAACACAGATACGCAGTATTTT
J gene: TRBJ1-2; clone size: once; D gene: TRBD1; V gene: TRBV29-1; CDR3 protein: CSVDTGGRGYTF; CDR3 DNA: TGCAGCGTTGACACAGGGGGACGCGGCTACACCTTC
J gene: TRBJ1-1; clone size: .; D gene: .; V gene: TRBV5-4; CDR3 protein: CASSLRWNTEAFF; CDR3 DNA: TGTGCCAGCAGCTTGAGGTGGAACACTGAAGCTTTCTTT
J gene: TRBJ2-3; clone size: .; D gene: TRBD2; V gene: TRBV5-1; CDR3 protein: CASSPGTSRTDTQYF; CDR3 DNA: TGCGCCAGCAGCCCCGGGACTAGCCGCACAGATACGCAGTATTTT
J gene: TRBJ1-1; clone size: .; D gene: TRBD1; V gene: TRBV18; CDR3 protein: CASSGTGALNTEAFF; CDR3 DNA: TGTGCCAGCTCAGGGACAGGGGCATTGAACACTGAAGCTTTCTTT
J gene: TRBJ1-2; clone size: few; D gene: TRBD1; V gene: TRBV2; CDR3 protein: CASSEALAGGVGYTF; CDR3 DNA: TGTGCCAGCAGTGAAGCGCTTGCAGGGGGCGTTGGCTACACCTTC
J gene: TRBJ2-5; clone size: .; D gene: .; V gene: TRBV6-5; CDR3 protein: CASSRRGETQYF; CDR3 DNA: TGTGCCAGCAGTCGAAGGGGGGAGACCCAGTACTTC
J gene: TRBJ2-2; clone size: .; D gene: .; V gene: TRBV7-3; CDR3 protein: CASSLNAGNTGELFF; CDR3 DNA: TGTGCCAGCAGCTTAAATGCGGGGAACACCGGGGAGCTGTTTTTT
J gene: TRBJ2-7; clone size: .; D gene: TRBD1; V gene: TRBV30; CDR3 protein: CAWSVRRDSPYEQYF; CDR3 DNA: TGTGCCTGGAGTGTGCGTAGGGACAGCCCCTACGAGCAGTACTTC
J gene: TRBJ2-5; clone size: .; D gene: .; V gene: TRBV5-4; CDR3 protein: CASSLSGLLQETQYF; CDR3 DNA: TGTGCCAGCAGCTTGTCGGGACTTCTCCAAGAGACCCAGTACTTC
J gene: TRBJ1-1; clone size: few; D gene: .; V gene: TRBV7-9; CDR3 protein: CASSLTANTEAFF; CDR3 DNA: TGTGCCAGCAGCCTCACAGCGAACACTGAAGCTTTCTTT
J gene: TRBJ2-1; clone size: .; D gene: TRBD2; V gene: TRBV5-1; CDR3 protein: CASSFLAGDNEQFF; CDR3 DNA: TGCGCCAGCAGCTTCCTAGCGGGAGATAATGAGCAGTTCTTC
J gene: TRBJ2-7; clone size: .; D gene: TRBD2; V gene: TRBV5-1; CDR3 protein: CASSLRTSGRDEQYF; CDR3 DNA: TGCGCCAGCAGCTTACGGACTAGCGGGAGGGACGAGCAGTACTTC
J gene: TRBJ1-1; clone size: .; D gene: .; V gene: TRBV21-1; CDR3 protein: CARSKNTEAFF; CDR3 DNA: TGTGCCAGAAGCAAAAACACTGAAGCTTTCTTT
J gene: TRBJ1-5; clone size: many; D gene: .; V gene: TRBV30; CDR3 protein: CACTTGLGNQPQHF; CDR3 DNA: TGTGCCTGCACTACAGGGTTGGGGAATCAGCCCCAGCATTTT
J gene: TRBJ2-3; clone size: few; D gene: .; V gene: TRBV5-1; CDR3 protein: CASSYSSTDTQYF; CDR3 DNA: TGCGCCAGCAGTTATTCCAGCACAGATACGCAGTATTTT
J gene: TRBJ2-3; clone size: .; D gene: .; V gene: TRBV5-1; CDR3 protein: CASSPGPTDTQYF; CDR3 DNA: TGCGCCAGCAGCCCGGGACCCACAGATACGCAGTATTTT
J gene: TRBJ2-5; clone size: few; D gene: .; V gene: TRBV5-4; CDR3 protein: CASSSETGTGETQYF; CDR3 DNA: TGTGCCAGCAGTTCAGAAACTGGGACCGGAGAGACCCAGTACTTC
J gene: TRBJ2-2; clone size: few; D gene: .; V gene: TRBV2; CDR3 protein: CASSEIGVGSTNTGELFF; CDR3 DNA: TGTGCCAGCAGTGAAATTGGAGTGGGGTCAACGAACACCGGGGAGCTGTTTTTT